The 24 T cell receptor beta chains presented below share a single source sample, sequenced in a study of T cells in Graves' hyperthyroidism and ophthalmopathy. RNA transcripts served as the template for amplifying TCR beta CDR3 regions. Using the HTBI primer set, a first-round RT-PCR was run on the TCR CDR3. In TCRdb, the multiplex PCR reads were re-called with MiXCR into one record per CDR3 protein. Found here are 750,000 to 900,000 distinct CDR3 sequences, over 35% of them singletons; the top ten hold 8.9%. Input material: blood. These receptors were obtained from a man aged 18 to 30 with Graves' hyperthyroidism.

This clonotype was found a few times. The chain has TRBV10-3 and TRBJ2-3, with D possibly TRBD2 on 6 matching bases. This CDR3 is 13 amino acids long. Germline CDR1 and CDR2: ENHRY and SYGVKD. V shed 7 bases and J shed 4 bases, with 12 bases lying between them. CDR3 sequence (DNA): TGTGCCATCACGGGGCGGAGGGCAGATACGCAGTATTTT. As protein: CAITGRRADTQYF.

With regard to this clonotype: Compared with germline, one end of the junction differs, possibly owing to a read error. The rearrangement uses TRBV7-9 and TRBJ1-1; D is unclear. Germline loops: CDR1 SEHNR, CDR2 FQNEAQ (reference sequence). CDR3 length equals 12 residues. The CDR3: CASSLDPNEVFF. DNA for the CDR3: TGTGCCAGCAGCTTAGACCCGAATGAAGTTTTCTTT.

This clonotype was counted between two and nine times. Compared with germline, one end of the junction differs, possibly owing to a read error. The V call is TRBV7-7, the J call TRBJ2-2; perhaps D is TRBD1 or TRBD2 (5 bases each). This CDR3 region has 15 residues. The germline CDR1 and CDR2 sequences are SSHAT and FNYEAQ (reference sequence). The CDR3 loop is CASSLAGTFTGELFF. In DNA form, the CDR3 reads TGTGCTAGCAGCTTAGCTGGGACGTTCACCGGGGAGCTGTTTTTT.

The V gene is TRBV7-9, the J gene TRBJ1-1, with D possibly matching TRBD1 (5 bases). The CDR3 consists of 15 residues. V lost 6 bases, J lost 1 base, and 15 bases lay in between. Germline CDR1 and CDR2: SEHNR and FQNEAQ (reference sequence). The CDR3 sequence is CASSYSMDKNTEAFF. The CDR3 DNA follows: TGTGCCAGCAGTTACTCGATGGACAAGAACACTGAAGCTTTCTTT.

This clonotype has a handful of counts. The chain uses TRBV4-1 and TRBJ2-7, with 9 bases fitting TRBD2. Losses at the gene ends were 1 base for V and 3 bases for J; bases not matched to a gene: 4. Germline assignment: CDR1 MGHRA and CDR2 YSYEKL. The CDR3 is 15 amino acids. CDR3 nucleotides: TGCGCCAGCAGCCAAGGACTAGCGGACCTCTACGAGCAGTACTTC. This gives the protein CASSQGLADLYEQYF.

Ten or more counts support this clonotype. The rearrangement joins TRBV9 to TRBJ1-1; unclear D gene. With 3 bases removed from V and 4 bases from J, the gap between germline ends came to 10 bases. Germline V gene lookup returns CDR1 SGDLS and CDR2 YYNGEE. The length of the CDR3 is 13 residues. CDR3 bases: TGTGCCAGCAGCGAAGATAGCTCCACTGAAGCTTTCTTT. Encoded protein: CASSEDSSTEAFF.

The rearrangement links TRBV6-2 or TRBV6-3 to TRBJ2-2; possible D gene TRBD1, 5 bases. Germline-derived CDR1 and CDR2 are MNHEY and SVGEGT. Between the trimmed V and J ends, which lost 7 bases and 0 bases, there was a span of 12 bases. CDR3 length: 15 amino acids. CDR3 protein: CASIKTVSNTGELFF. The CDR3 nucleotides are TGTGCCAGCATTAAGACAGTCTCGAACACCGGGGAGCTGTTTTTT.

The V gene is TRBV25-1, the J gene TRBJ2-7, with D tentatively TRBD1 or TRBD2 (6 bases each). The V gene's germline CDR1 is MGHDK and CDR2 SYGVNS. V gave up 6 bases and J gave up 0 bases, with 12 bases separating them. The CDR3 is 14 residues long. CDR3 sequence (DNA): TGTGCCAGCAGCGGGGGCCCCTTCTCCTACGAGCAGTACTTC. Protein product: CASSGGPFSYEQYF.

This clonotype has ten or more counts. The rearrangement links TRBV10-3 to TRBJ1-3; weak D call: TRBD1 (5 bases). Germline V gene lookup returns CDR1 ENHRY and CDR2 SYGVKD. This CDR3 is built from 15 residues. V lost 3 bases to trimming and J lost 3 bases, with 12 bases between them. The DNA for the CDR3 is TGTGCCATCAGTGATTGGAGGGGAGATGGAAACACCATATATTTT. Translating it yields CAISDWRGDGNTIYF.

The chain carries TRBV11-2 and TRBJ2-3; maybe TRBD1 (7 bases). The CDR3 covers 15 residues. V was clipped by 5 bases and J by 3 bases, with 15 bases between them. From germline, CDR1 is SGHAT and CDR2 FQNNGV. As DNA, the CDR3 is TGTGCCAGCAGCGCCCGGACAGGAGGGACAGATACGCAGTATTTT. Translation: CASSARTGGTDTQYF.

As regards this clonotype: A clone one base away is much larger, so this may be a read error. This chain connects TRBV15 to TRBJ1-5; D gene unclear. Trimming took off 5 bases at V and 7 bases at J, with 18 bases between the two ends. Germline V gives CDR1 LNHNV, CDR2 YYDKDF (reference sequence). The CDR3 is 15 amino acids. CDR3 bases: TGTGCCACCAGCTTCTCGGGTACGGTATCCCAGCCCCAGCATTTT. Translated, it gives CATSFSGTVSQPQHF.

This clonotype was seen more than once but under ten times. The chain carries TRBV7-9 and TRBJ1-1; D remains unclear. V was clipped by 6 bases and J by 5 bases, with 10 bases between them. CDR1 and CDR2 from the germline V gene are SEHNR and FQNEAQ (reference sequence). The CDR3 consists of 12 residues. The CDR3 DNA reads TGTGCCAGCAGACCCGCCGGAACTGAAGCTTTCTTT. Amino acids: CASRPAGTEAFF.

V and J are TRBV2 and TRBJ1-2, with 9 bases matching TRBD1. V lost 3 bases and J lost 7; bases outside the gene matches: 6. This CDR3 has 14 amino acids. Germline lookup yields CDR1 SNHLY and CDR2 FYNNEI. CDR3 nucleotide sequence: TGTGCCAGCAGTGAGGGGGACAGGGACGGTGGCTACACCTTC. Its protein is CASSEGDRDGGYTF.

V usage is TRBV15 and J usage is TRBJ2-7; TRBD2 aligns across 11 bases. Germline loops: CDR1 LNHNV, CDR2 YYDKDF (reference sequence). CDR3 length: 17 residues. Germline trimming cut 5 bases from V and 4 bases from J; bases unmatched to any gene: 13. The CDR3, as DNA: TGTGCCACCAGCTTTTACCTAGCGGGGGGAGTCAGTTACGAGCAGTACTTC. This translates into CATSFYLAGGVSYEQYF.

The V and J genes are TRBV4-3 and TRBJ1-3; tentatively, D is TRBD1 (6 bases). The CDR3 loop spans 15 amino acids. Trimming pared 0 bases from V and 4 bases from J, leaving 10 bases between. The germline CDR1 and CDR2 sequences are LGHNA and YSLEER. CDR3 DNA sequence: TGCGCCAGCAGCCAAGACTACAGGGACGGAAACACCATATATTTT. This gives the protein CASSQDYRDGNTIYF.

This clonotype was detected only a few times. This chain uses TRBV2 with TRBJ1-6, with D possibly being TRBD1 (6 bases). The CDR3 loop spans 14 amino acids. The germline gives CDR1 SNHLY, CDR2 FYNNEI. V lost 5 bases and J 7 bases, leaving 12 bases between the germline ends. The CDR3 region is CASSQQGSNSPLHF. The CDR3 DNA is TGTGCCAGCAGTCAACAGGGCTCCAATTCACCCCTCCACTTT.

The genes are TRBV2 and TRBJ2-7; the match to TRBD2 covers 7 bases. Germline V CDR1 and CDR2: SNHLY, FYNNEI. The length of the CDR3 is 15 residues. V dropped 8 bases and J dropped 5; count of bases not matched to a gene: 15. The CDR3 is CASHEAGTSIHEQYF. The CDR3 DNA reads as TGTGCCAGCCATGAAGCGGGAACTTCAATCCACGAGCAGTACTTC.

The table lists this clonotype with a few counts. The genes are TRBV7-9 and TRBJ2-5, with no clear D. Germline values: CDR1 SEHNR, CDR2 FQNEAQ (reference sequence). The V and J ends lost 2 bases and 2 bases respectively, with 9 bases between them. This CDR3 has 14 amino acids. The CDR3 coding sequence is TGTGCCAGCAGCTTAATCCCAGGACAAGAGACCCAGTACTTC. It is translated as CASSLIPGQETQYF.

This clonotype was seen only a few times. The chain is built from TRBV27 and TRBJ1-5, with 7 bases that match TRBD1. CDR1 is MNHEY, CDR2 SMNVEV, per germline (reference sequence). The V gene end was trimmed by 5 bases and the J gene end by 3 bases; junction bases not matched to a gene: 4. The CDR3 spans 14 residues. DNA for the CDR3: TGTGCCAGCAGTAATACAGGGGTCAATCAGCCCCAGCATTTT. Translation: CASSNTGVNQPQHF.

The chain employs TRBV7-2 and TRBJ1-3, with 11 positions matching TRBD2. The J call may not be correct, given that the DNA end is closer to TRBJ2-3. Germline V gene data show CDR1 as SGHTA and CDR2 as FQGNSA. The CDR3 extends over 16 amino acids. CDR3: CASSWLAGGPGDTQYF. In nucleotides, the CDR3 is TGTGCCAGCAGCTGGTTAGCGGGAGGGCCCGGGGATACGCAGTATTTT.

CDR3 nucleotide sequence: TGCGCCAGCAGCGAACAGGGGACCACACCCCTCCACTTT. It is translated as CASSEQGTTPLHF. The V call is TRBV10-2, the J call TRBJ1-6; 7 positions agree with TRBD1. The CDR3 runs 13 residues. V was pared by 6 bases and J by 11 bases, with 7 bases of the junction left unmatched. Germline-derived CDR1 and CDR2 are WSHSY and SAAADI.

The sample holds many counts of this clonotype. V and J are TRBV10-3 and TRBJ2-7, with D unresolved. Looked up from germline, CDR1 is ENHRY and CDR2 is SYGVKD. V dropped 6 bases and J dropped 2 bases, with 11 bases sitting between them. CDR3 length equals 13 residues. CDR3 protein: CAISPGSPYEQYF. CDR3 bases: TGTGCCATCAGCCCGGGCTCCCCCTACGAGCAGTACTTC.

The chain recombines TRBV4-2 with TRBJ1-3; a possible D gene is TRBD1 (5 bases). The V gene lost 7 bases and the J gene lost 4 bases, with 14 bases spanning the gap. This CDR3 has 14 residues. CDR1 and CDR2 from the germline V gene are LGHNA and YNFKEQ. For the CDR3, the DNA is TGTGCCAGCACCGACCCGGGGCGAGGAAACACCATATATTTT. Protein sequence: CASTDPGRGNTIYF.

This clonotype was detected ten times or more. Written as DNA, the CDR3 is TGTGCCAGCCGGGACAACAATCAGCCCCAGCATTTT. The encoded protein is CASRDNNQPQHF. This chain links TRBV19 with TRBJ1-5, with a weak D call TRBD1 (6 bases). CDR3 length: 12 amino acids. Germline V gene data show CDR1 as LNHDA and CDR2 as SQIVND (reference sequence). Between the trimmed V and J ends, which lost 9 bases and 3 bases, there was a span of 9 bases.